The TCR beta chain described here comes from a study of molecular identifiers for immune sequencing clone quantification. As to this clonotype: Antigen unknown.

Broader study findings: The share of molecules held by clones above 20 RNA copies was over 97% in effector cells and under 1% in naive cells. Barcodes shared by identical TCR molecules could lead to underestimated sizes of highly expanded clones.

One entry per CDR3 protein, called by TCRdb with MiXCR from the PCR reads. The top ten clones hold around 0.7% of a sample with over 300,000 distinct CDR3 sequences, 24% of them seen once. The CDR3 runs 17 residues. The trim removed 8 bases at V and 6 bases at J, leaving 15 bases unmatched. The sequence was collected from a human donor in good health. Some libraries in this study had Jurkat cell RNA spiked in. This rearrangement joins TRBV5-3 to TRBJ2-1; 12 nucleotides align to TRBD2. TRBV5-3 is designated an ORF whose function remains uncertain. Sequencing was carried out using naive CD8+ T cells from blood, with Jurkat cell RNA spiked in. This sample's subset: FACS-sorted CD8+CD4-CCR7+CD45RA+ naive T cells. CDR3 region: CASSNRLAGVGGNEQFF. The CDR3 region has the DNA TGTGCCAGCAGCAATAGACTAGCGGGGGTGGGCGGCAATGAGCAGTTCTTC.